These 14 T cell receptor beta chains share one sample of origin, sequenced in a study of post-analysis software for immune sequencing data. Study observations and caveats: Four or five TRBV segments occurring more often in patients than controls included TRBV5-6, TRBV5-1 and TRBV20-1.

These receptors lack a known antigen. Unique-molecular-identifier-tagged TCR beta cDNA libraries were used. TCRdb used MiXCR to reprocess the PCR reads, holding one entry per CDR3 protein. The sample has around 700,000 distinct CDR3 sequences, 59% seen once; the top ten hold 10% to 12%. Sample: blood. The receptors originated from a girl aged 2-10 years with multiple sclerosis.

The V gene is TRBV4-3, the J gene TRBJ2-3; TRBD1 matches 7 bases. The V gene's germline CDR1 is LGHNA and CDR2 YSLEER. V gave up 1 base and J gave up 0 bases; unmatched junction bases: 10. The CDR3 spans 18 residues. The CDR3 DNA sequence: TGCGCCAGCAGCCAAGCAAGGGGGCCCCCTTTTAGCACAGATACGCAGTATTTT. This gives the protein CASSQARGPPFSTDTQYF.

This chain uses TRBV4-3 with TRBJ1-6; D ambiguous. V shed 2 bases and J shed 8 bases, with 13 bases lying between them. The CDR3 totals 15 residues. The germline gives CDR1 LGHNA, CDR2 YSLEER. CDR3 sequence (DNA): TGCGCCAGCAGCCAACTCGGAGGGATAGATTCACCCCTCCACTTT. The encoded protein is CASSQLGGIDSPLHF.

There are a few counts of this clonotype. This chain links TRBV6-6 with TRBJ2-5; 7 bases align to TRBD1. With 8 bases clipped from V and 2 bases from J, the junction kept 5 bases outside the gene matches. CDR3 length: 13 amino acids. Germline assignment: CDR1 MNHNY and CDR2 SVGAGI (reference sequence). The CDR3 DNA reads TGTGCCAGCTGCAGGACAGGACAAGAGACCCAGTACTTC. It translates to CASCRTGQETQYF.

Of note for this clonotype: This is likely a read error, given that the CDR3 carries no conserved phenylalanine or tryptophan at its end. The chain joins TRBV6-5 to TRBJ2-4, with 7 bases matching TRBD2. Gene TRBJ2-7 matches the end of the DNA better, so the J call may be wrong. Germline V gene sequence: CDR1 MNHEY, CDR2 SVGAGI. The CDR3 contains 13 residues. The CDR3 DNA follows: TGTGCCAGCAGACATCGACTAGCCGACGAGCAGTACTGC. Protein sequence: CASRHRLADEQYC.

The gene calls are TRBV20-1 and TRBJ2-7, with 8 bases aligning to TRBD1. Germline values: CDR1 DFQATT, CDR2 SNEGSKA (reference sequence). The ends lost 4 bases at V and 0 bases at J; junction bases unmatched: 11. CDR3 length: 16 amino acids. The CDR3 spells CSATFRQGPYSYEQYF. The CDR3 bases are TGCAGTGCTACTTTTCGACAGGGGCCTTACTCCTACGAGCAGTACTTC.

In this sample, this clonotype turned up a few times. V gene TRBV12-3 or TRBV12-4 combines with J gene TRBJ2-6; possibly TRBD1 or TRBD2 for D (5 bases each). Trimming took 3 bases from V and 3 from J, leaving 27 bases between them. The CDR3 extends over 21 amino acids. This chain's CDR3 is CASSLSYMLGTVLNGANVLTF. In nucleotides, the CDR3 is TGTGCCAGCAGTTTGTCTTATATGCTCGGGACGGTGCTAAATGGGGCCAACGTCCTGACTTTC.

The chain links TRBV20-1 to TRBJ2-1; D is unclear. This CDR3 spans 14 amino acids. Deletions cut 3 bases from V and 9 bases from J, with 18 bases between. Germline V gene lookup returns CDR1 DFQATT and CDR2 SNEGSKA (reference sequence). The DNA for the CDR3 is TGCAGTGCTAGTCGGGTCGGAAGCGTCGGTGAGCAGTTCTTC. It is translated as CSASRVGSVGEQFF.

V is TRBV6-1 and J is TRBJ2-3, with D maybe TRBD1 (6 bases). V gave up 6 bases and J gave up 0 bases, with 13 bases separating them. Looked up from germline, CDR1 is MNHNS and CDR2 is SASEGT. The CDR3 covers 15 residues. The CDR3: CASREDSYSTDTQYF. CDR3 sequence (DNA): TGTGCCAGCAGGGAGGACAGTTACAGCACAGATACGCAGTATTTT.

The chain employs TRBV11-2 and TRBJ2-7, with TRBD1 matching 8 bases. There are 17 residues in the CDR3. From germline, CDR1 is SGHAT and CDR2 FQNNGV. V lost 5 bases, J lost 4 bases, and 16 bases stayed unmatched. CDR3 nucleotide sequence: TGTGCCAGCAGCCCCCAGATAGTTCGACAGGGGTTATACGAGCAGTACTTC. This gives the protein CASSPQIVRQGLYEQYF. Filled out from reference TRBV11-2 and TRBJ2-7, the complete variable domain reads EAGVAQSPRYKIIEKRQSVAFWCNPISGHATLYWYQQILGQGPKLLIQFQNNGVVDDSQLPKDRFSAERLKGVDSTLKIQPAKLEDSAVYLCASSPQIVRQGLYEQYFGPGTRLTVT.

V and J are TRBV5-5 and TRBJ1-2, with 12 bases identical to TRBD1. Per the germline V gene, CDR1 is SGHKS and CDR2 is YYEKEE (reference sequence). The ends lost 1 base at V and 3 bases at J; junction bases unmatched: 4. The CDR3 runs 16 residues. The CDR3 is CASSLLGQGADYGYTF. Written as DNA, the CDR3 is TGTGCCAGCAGCTTGTTGGGACAGGGGGCTGACTATGGCTACACCTTC.

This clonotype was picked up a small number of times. The CDR3 DNA follows: TGCGCCAGCAGCTTGGAGCAGGCACCGACCGCGACCTATGGCTACACCTTC. It is translated as CASSLEQAPTATYGYTF. The genes are TRBV5-1 and TRBJ1-2; D unresolved. Germline V gene lookup returns CDR1 SGHRS and CDR2 YFSETQ. Trimming took off 0 bases at V and 4 bases at J, with 19 bases between the two ends. The CDR3 loop spans 17 amino acids.

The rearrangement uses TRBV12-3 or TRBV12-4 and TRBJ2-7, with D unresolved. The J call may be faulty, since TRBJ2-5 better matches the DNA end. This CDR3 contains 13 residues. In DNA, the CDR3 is TGTGCCAGCACCGGAGCTGGGCGGGAGACCCAGTACTTC. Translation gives CASTGAGRETQYF.

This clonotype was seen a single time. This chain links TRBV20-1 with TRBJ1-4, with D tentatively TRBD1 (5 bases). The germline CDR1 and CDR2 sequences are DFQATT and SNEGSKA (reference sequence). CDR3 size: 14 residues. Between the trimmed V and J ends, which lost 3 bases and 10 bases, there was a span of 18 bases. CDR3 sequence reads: CSARPGQGMGKLFF. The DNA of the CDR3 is TGCAGTGCTAGGCCGGGGCAGGGCATGGGAAAACTGTTTTTT.

The CDR3 DNA is TGTGCCAGCACCGGACTAGCGGGAGCTGGCCACGAGCAGTACTTC. It yields the protein CASTGLAGAGHEQYF. This chain links TRBV6-5 with TRBJ2-7, with TRBD2 identical over 13 bases. The CDR3 has 15 residues. Trimming removed 7 bases from V and 5 bases from J; junction bases left unmatched: 8. Germline V gene lookup returns CDR1 MNHEY and CDR2 SVGAGI.